The rows below give T cell receptor beta chains drawn from one sample of a study of Ad26.COV2.S vaccination and SARS-CoV-2 variants. The table came from immunoSEQ multiplex PCR; TCRdb's copy has only in-frame clones and leaves some out. The data contain hundreds of thousands of clones, 92% of them singletons. The source material was peripheral blood, sampled after recovery from COVID-19. All receptors come from a human donor who had recovered from COVID-19. The conserved cysteine and the conserved F or W are not part of the CDR3 here. D genes are given only for firm matches.

d_gene	j_gene	v_gene	CDR3aa
TRBD1	TRBJ1-2	TRBV6-5	ASSYSFGQGFGYT
-	TRBJ1-4	TRBV5-1	ASSLGEVTAAEKLF
-	TRBJ1-2	TRBV5-1	ASGPSGGDYGYT
-	TRBJ2-7	TRBV5-1	ASRRDLAYEQY
-	TRBJ2-3	TRBV27	AVAALATPDTQY
-	TRBJ1-2	TRBV18	ASSPPGLVGGYT
TRBD1	TRBJ2-1	TRBV29-1	SVAQGAYEQF
TRBD2	TRBJ2-2	TRBV7-3	ASRSKRGDNTGELF
TRBD1	TRBJ2-1	TRBV4-2	ASSQDRGTGFEQF
-	TRBJ1-1	TRBV12-5	ASGLVLSGEMNTEAF
TRBD2	TRBJ2-7	TRBV7-6	ASSPGLAGGGPGY
TRBD1	TRBJ1-2	TRBV19	ASSGDRNYGYT
TRBD1	TRBJ1-2	TRBV5-6	ASSLGTGTYGYT
TRBD1	TRBJ1-2	TRBV19	ATPATDRAYGYT
TRBD2	TRBJ2-5	TRBV4-1	ASSRGSSGGIETQY
TRBD2	TRBJ2-3	TRBV16	ASSQSLASGASTDTQY
-	TRBJ1-3	TRBV5-4	ASRFPTPTGSGNTIY
TRBD2	TRBJ2-3	TRBV29-1	SVEGGTRGPKDTQY
-	TRBJ1-1	TRBV7-8	ASSLLGGLNTEAF
TRBD1	TRBJ1-5	TRBV4-1	ASSPGQGSNQPQH
-	TRBJ2-1	TRBV10-3	AISEGQNYNEQF
-	TRBJ1-1	TRBV10-3	ATGALNTEAF
TRBD1	TRBJ2-7	TRBV19	ASSRDRATSYEQY
TRBD2	TRBJ2-1	TRBV6-2/TRBV6-3	ASRPRTSGGASF
TRBD1	TRBJ2-1	TRBV9	ASGPPGTGGFNEQF
-	TRBJ2-3	TRBV6-2/TRBV6-3	ASSLSTVSTDTQY